This T cell receptor (beta chain) stems from a study of cytomegalovirus exposure and HLA in healthy donors. Study-level points and caveats: Researchers catalogued about 150 TCR beta chains as cytomegalovirus-associated.

On this clone itself: Its target is unknown.

Those who donated were healthy bone marrow donors. The study ran its PCR with 60 Vbeta and 13 Jbeta primers. Libraries were prepared by immunoSEQ multiplex PCR; TCRdb keeps only in-frame clonotypes and omits some of them. Among 200,000 to 250,000 clones, around 80% were seen once, and the ten largest hold approximately 0.5%. This TCR came from a woman aged 40 to 50 in good health and CMV-seronegative. The sample taken for sequencing was PBMCs.

Here the CDR3 DNA reads TGTGCCAGCAGCTTAGGGGACAGGGGTCCTAGCACAGATACGCAGTATTTT. This sequence encodes CASSLGDRGPSTDTQYF. The rearrangement links TRBV7-8 to TRBJ2-3, with 10 bases aligning to TRBD1. The CDR3 runs to 17 residues. Trimming cost V 1 base and J 0 bases; bases outside gene matches: 4. Germline V gene data show CDR1 as SGHVS and CDR2 as FQNEAQ.